What follows is one T cell receptor (beta chain) and its context. There is no known antigen for this receptor. No base quality information exists; no much larger clone differs at one position. This entry comes from a study of CD8 T cells in ankylosing spondylitis (TCRdb year 2017). About the full investigation: The study set out to find disease-linked TCR variants by profiling T cell receptor beta repertoires in ankylosing spondylitis patients and healthy donors. The full study cohort comprised roughly 24 ankylosing spondylitis patients and 85 to 120 healthy donors. Peripheral blood was sampled, and synovial fluid was additionally collected from ankylosing spondylitis patients.

Based on the germline V gene, the CDR1 and CDR2 sequences are MDHEN and SYDVKM. The germline V and J ends show losses of 3 bases and 0 bases respectively, and no gene match explains 7 bases of the junction. The CDR3, from cysteine to phenylalanine, totals 19 residues. This entry keeps only the CDR3 DNA: 57 bases, framed from base 1. The investigation overall reported the following: The disease-linked clones were reported to be significantly enriched in matched synovial fluid samples from ankylosing spondylitis patients. A TCR beta motif of eight highly homologous amino acid variants appeared characteristic of blood from ankylosing spondylitis patients. Some motif variants had previously been reported in the synovial fluid and blood of reactive arthritis patients, which suggests shared mechanisms of disease initiation. The disease-linked clones showed a CD8+ phenotype and occurred at relatively low frequencies in peripheral blood.

Sequencing was performed on an Illumina HiSeq 2500. Quantitative 5'-RACE with molecular barcodes was the method used to prepare the TCR beta libraries. The published analysis was carried out like this. Disease-linked TCR variants were identified with a new computational method built on a probabilistic model of VDJ rearrangement. TCRdb handled the public reads itself, with Q25 trimming in fastp and clone calling in MiXCR, and kept productive beta chains. Rows with one shared CDR3 protein collapse into an entry with the most common genes and DNA. These V and J calls derive from TCRdb rather than the authors' analysis. This sample comprises hundreds of thousands of distinct CDR3 sequences, more than 25% of them detected only once. The top ten clones comprise about 0.89% of the sample.

Sample: blood, either unsorted or a sorted T cell fraction (not recorded which). The chain is encoded by TRBV28 joined to TRBJ2-6, with TRBD2 matching 11 junction bases. The sequence was collected from a male donor with ankylosing spondylitis. Read as DNA, the sequence is TGTGCCAGCAGTTTCTATGGACTAGCGGGTTCCTCTGGGGCCAACGTCCTGACTTTC. This gives the protein CASSFYGLAGSSGANVLTF.